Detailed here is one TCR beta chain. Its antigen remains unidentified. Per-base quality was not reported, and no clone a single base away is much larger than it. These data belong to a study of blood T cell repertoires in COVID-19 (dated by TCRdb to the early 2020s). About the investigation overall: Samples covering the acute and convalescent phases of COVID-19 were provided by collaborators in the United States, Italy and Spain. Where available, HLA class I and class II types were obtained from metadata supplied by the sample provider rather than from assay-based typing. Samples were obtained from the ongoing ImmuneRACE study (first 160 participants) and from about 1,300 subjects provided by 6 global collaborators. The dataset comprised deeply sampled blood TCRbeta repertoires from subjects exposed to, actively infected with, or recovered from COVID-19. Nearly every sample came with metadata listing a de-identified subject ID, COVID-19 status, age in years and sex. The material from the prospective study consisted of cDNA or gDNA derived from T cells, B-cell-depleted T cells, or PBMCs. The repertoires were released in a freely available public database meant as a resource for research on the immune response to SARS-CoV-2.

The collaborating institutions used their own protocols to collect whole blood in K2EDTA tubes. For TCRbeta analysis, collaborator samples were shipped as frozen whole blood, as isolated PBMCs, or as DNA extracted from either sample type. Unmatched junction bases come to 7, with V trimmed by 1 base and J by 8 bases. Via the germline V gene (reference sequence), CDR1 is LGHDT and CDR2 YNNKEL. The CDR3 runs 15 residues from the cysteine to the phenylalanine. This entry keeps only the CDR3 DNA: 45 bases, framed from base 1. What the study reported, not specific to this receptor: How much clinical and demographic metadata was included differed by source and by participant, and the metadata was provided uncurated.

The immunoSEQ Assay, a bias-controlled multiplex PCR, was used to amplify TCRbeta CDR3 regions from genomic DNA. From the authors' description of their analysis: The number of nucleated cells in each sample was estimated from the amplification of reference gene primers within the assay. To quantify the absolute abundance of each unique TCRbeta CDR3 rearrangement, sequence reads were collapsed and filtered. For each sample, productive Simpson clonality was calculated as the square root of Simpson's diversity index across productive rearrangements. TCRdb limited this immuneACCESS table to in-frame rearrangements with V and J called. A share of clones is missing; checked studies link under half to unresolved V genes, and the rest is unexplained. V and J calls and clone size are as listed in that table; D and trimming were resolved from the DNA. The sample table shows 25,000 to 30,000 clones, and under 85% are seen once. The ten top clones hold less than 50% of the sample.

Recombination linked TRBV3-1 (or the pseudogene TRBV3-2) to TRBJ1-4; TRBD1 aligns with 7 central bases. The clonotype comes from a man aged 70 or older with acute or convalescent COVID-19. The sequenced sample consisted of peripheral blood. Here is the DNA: TGTGCCAGCAGCCAAGGGGAGACAGGGAACGAAAAACTGTTTTTT. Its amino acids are CASSQGETGNEKLFF.